A single sample gave rise to the 2 T cell receptor beta chains below, sequenced in a study of Ad26.COV2.S vaccination and SARS-CoV-2 variants. TCRdb keeps only in-frame clones here, not all; method: immunoSEQ multiplex PCR. Altogether about 420,000 clones are present, roughly 90% being singletons, with the ten largest covering 3.6%. The sample's treatment: around 19 received Ad26.COV2.S at low or high dose, single or two shots; a few received placebo; per-sample allocation not given. All samples were drawn on day 63, counting from the first vaccine or placebo injection. The sample was peripheral blood, taken in a trial of Ad26.COV2.S vaccine versus placebo. The receptors stem from a person between 18 and 60 years old who received the Ad26.COV2.S COVID-19 vaccine or a placebo.

This clone was observed a few times. The chain links TRBV9 to TRBJ1-5; D possibly corresponds to TRBD1 (5 bases). The CDR3 consists of 15 residues. The V gene's germline CDR1 is SGDLS and CDR2 YYNGEE. The ends were cut back, 3 bases at V and 5 bases at J, with 15 bases in the middle. For the CDR3, the DNA is TGTGCCAGCAGCGGGGGGACGGAGGGCCATCAGCCCCAGCATTTT. Encoded protein: CASSGGTEGHQPQHF.

This sequence joins TRBV4-1 and TRBJ2-3, with 9 nucleotides matching TRBD2. CDR3 length: 16 residues. The V gene end was trimmed by 0 bases and the J gene end by 3 bases; junction bases not matched to a gene: 4. Per the germline V gene, CDR1 is MGHRA and CDR2 is YSYEKL. The CDR3 is CASSQDPGLATDTQYF. The CDR3 coding sequence is TGCGCCAGCAGCCAAGATCCGGGACTAGCAACAGATACGCAGTATTTT.